Listed here are 20 T cell receptor beta chains from one sample, sequenced in a study of cytomegalovirus exposure and HLA in healthy donors. Use of 60 Vbeta and 13 Jbeta primers characterized the PCR. The method was immunoSEQ multiplex PCR; TCRdb's version includes in-frame clones alone and lacks a portion of them. The sample includes over 95,000 clones, about 80% of them seen just once. The sample consisted of PBMCs. Receptors originate from a woman aged 40 to 50 in good health and CMV-seropositive.

The V and J genes are TRBV4-1 and TRBJ2-1; 11 nucleotides align to TRBD2. CDR1 is MGHRA, CDR2 YSYEKL, per germline. V gave up 4 bases and J gave up 10 bases; unmatched junction bases: 9. The CDR3 is made up of 15 amino acids. The CDR3 bases are TGCGCCAGCAGCCTAACTAGCGGGGGAGTCGGCGAGCAGTTCTTC. Translating it yields CASSLTSGGVGEQFF.

The gene calls are TRBV5-1 and TRBJ1-1; D remains unclear. This CDR3 has 14 amino acids. Germline assignment: CDR1 SGHRS and CDR2 YFSETQ. Trimming stripped 2 bases from V and 4 bases from J, with 12 bases between. In DNA, the CDR3 is TGCGCCAGCAGCTTCGCAGACCCGGGCACTGAAGCTTTCTTT. Translated: CASSFADPGTEAFF. The entire variable domain, with the rest obtained from reference TRBV5-1 and TRBJ1-1, is as follows: KAGVTQTPRYLIKTRGQQVTLSCSPISGHRSVSWYQQTPGQGLQFLFEYFSETQRNKGNFPGRFSGRQFSNSRSEMNVSTLELGDSALYLCASSFADPGTEAFFGQGTRLTVV.

This clone was detected once. The chain carries TRBV5-1 and TRBJ2-1, with TRBD2 matching 8 bases. Germline CDR1 is SGHRS and CDR2 is YFSETQ. V shed 7 bases and J 8 bases; nucleotides not matched to a gene: 11. The length of the CDR3 is 14 residues. The CDR3 DNA is TGCGCCAGCGGAGGAACTAGCGGTTTTGATGAGCAGTTCTTC. Residues: CASGGTSGFDEQFF.

V and J are TRBV11-2 and TRBJ1-1; 8 positions agree with TRBD1. This CDR3 spans 15 amino acids. CDR1 SGHAT and CDR2 FQNNGV come from the germline V gene. The J segment lost 0 bases and the V segment lost 5 bases, leaving 5 bases of the junction unmatched. The CDR3 nucleotides are TGTGCCAGCAGCCCCCGGACAGGGATGAACACTGAAGCTTTCTTT. Translating it yields CASSPRTGMNTEAFF.

This clone was seen more than once but under ten times. V and J are TRBV9 and TRBJ2-3; the match to TRBD2 covers 7 bases. The CDR3 loop spans 16 amino acids. Per germline, CDR1 SGDLS and CDR2 YYNGEE. V lost 3 bases, J lost 4 bases, and 11 bases stayed unmatched. Written as DNA, the CDR3 is TGTGCCAGCAGCGCCCGTATCCGGGGGGACTCAGATACGCAGTATTTT. It codes for CASSARIRGDSDTQYF.

V and J are TRBV27 and TRBJ1-6; maybe TRBD1 (5 bases). The germline CDR1 and CDR2 sequences are MNHEY and SMNVEV (reference sequence). CDR3 length equals 14 residues. Trimming left V 6 bases short and J 9 bases short, with 15 bases between. CDR3 sequence (DNA): TGTGCCAGCAGGACGACAGCGAAATCTTCACCCCTCCACTTT. This codes for CASRTTAKSSPLHF.

Comment on this clone: It is unclear where the CDR3 begins or ends on the DNA, so no DNA is shown, and the CDR3 is as TCRdb lists it. The CDR3 region is CAWATGTRVLGFF. The genes are TRBV30 and TRBJ1-1; TRBD1, the table's D call, lacks a check against the DNA. The length of the CDR3 is 13 amino acids, counting both ends. The germline CDR1 and CDR2 sequences are GTSNPN and SVGIG (reference sequence).

V usage is TRBV4-2 and J usage is TRBJ1-5, with 9 positions matching TRBD1. V dropped 2 bases and J dropped 6; count of bases not matched to a gene: 5. Germline values: CDR1 LGHNA, CDR2 YNFKEQ. The CDR3 consists of 15 residues. In nucleotides, the CDR3 is TGTGCCAGCAGCCAAAAACCGACAGGGGGTCAGCCCCAGCATTTT. This sequence encodes CASSQKPTGGQPQHF.

This clone showed up just a few times. The V call is TRBV5-1, the J call TRBJ2-7, with a weak D call TRBD1 (6 bases). Trimming took off 3 bases at V and 2 bases at J, with 12 bases between the two ends. In germline, CDR1 is SGHRS, CDR2 YFSETQ. CDR3 length: 14 residues. CDR3 in DNA: TGCGCCAGCAGCTCCGGGACACTTCCCTACGAGCAGTACTTC. It is translated as CASSSGTLPYEQYF.

J is TRBJ1-2 and V is TRBV28; D not resolved. Looked up from germline, CDR1 is MDHEN and CDR2 is SYDVKM. V dropped 0 bases and J dropped 1 base, with 9 bases sitting between them. There are 15 residues in the CDR3. The CDR3 sequence: CASSLWGTGNYGYTF. CDR3 coding DNA: TGTGCCAGCAGTTTATGGGGTACGGGTAACTATGGCTACACCTTC.

The chain combines TRBV19 with TRBJ2-2; D possibly corresponds to TRBD2 (5 bases). This CDR3 has 15 residues. V was shortened by 5 bases and J by 2 bases, with 12 bases between the two germline ends. The germline V gene has CDR1 LNHDA and CDR2 SQIVND (reference sequence). As DNA, the CDR3 is TGTGCCAGTAGTCCCCGCGGAGGAAACACCGGGGAGCTGTTTTTT. This sequence encodes CASSPRGGNTGELFF.

J is TRBJ2-2 and V is TRBV5-1; no definite D call. The germline V gene encodes CDR1 SGHRS and CDR2 YFSETQ. V dropped 0 bases and J dropped 5 bases, with 11 bases sitting between them. The CDR3 runs to 15 residues. The CDR3 DNA reads as TGCGCCAGCAGCTTGGCCAATAGGCGGACCGGGGAGCTGTTTTTT. It specifies CASSLANRRTGELFF.

This chain connects TRBV30 to TRBJ1-6, with a tentative D call TRBD1 (6 bases). CDR1 is GTSNPN, CDR2 SVGIG, per germline (reference sequence). This CDR3 region has 14 residues. The germline V and J ends were trimmed by 4 bases and 9 bases, with 16 bases remaining between them. This CDR3 reads CAWKQGSTLSPLHF. The DNA of the CDR3 is TGTGCCTGGAAGCAGGGGTCGACCCTTTCACCCCTCCACTTT.

This chain links TRBV29-1 with TRBJ1-2, with a tentative D call TRBD1 (5 bases). With 4 bases removed from V and 4 bases from J, the gap between germline ends came to 16 bases. The length of the CDR3 is 14 residues. Germline values: CDR1 SQVTM, CDR2 ANQGSEA. The chain's CDR3 is CSVAPSTGIYGYTF. For the CDR3, the DNA is TGCAGCGTTGCTCCCAGTACAGGCATCTATGGCTACACCTTC.

The chain is built from TRBV6-6 and TRBJ1-5; D might be TRBD1 (6 bases). V shed 7 bases and J shed 6 bases, with 10 bases lying between them. The CDR3 is made up of 12 amino acids. Germline CDR1 and CDR2: MNHNY and SVGAGI (reference sequence). CDR3 amino acids: CASNTGSQPQHF. The CDR3 DNA sequence: TGTGCCAGCAATACAGGGAGTCAGCCCCAGCATTTT.

The chain carries TRBV5-1 and TRBJ1-6; D uncertain. Germline V gene data show CDR1 as SGHRS and CDR2 as YFSETQ. This CDR3 has 15 amino acids. Trimming shortened V by 0 bases and J by 5 bases, and 9 bases separated the two germline ends. The chain's CDR3 is CASSLGAGNNSPLHF. CDR3 nucleotide sequence: TGCGCCAGCAGCTTGGGTGCCGGGAATAATTCACCCCTCCACTTT.

The genes are TRBV7-9 and TRBJ1-3; 7 nucleotides line up with TRBD1. This CDR3 has 14 amino acids. Germline-derived CDR1 and CDR2 are SEHNR and FQNEAQ (reference sequence). J gave up 4 bases and V 6 bases, and 6 bases lay outside the gene matches. The CDR3 region is CASSIPGQGNTIYF. The CDR3 DNA reads as TGTGCCAGCAGTATTCCGGGACAGGGAAACACCATATATTTT.

This clone was seen a few times. This chain connects TRBV6-6 to TRBJ1-3; D may be TRBD1 (6 bases). The CDR3 runs 15 residues. The germline V and J ends were trimmed by 6 bases and 0 bases, with 12 bases remaining between them. The germline V gene has CDR1 MNHNY and CDR2 SVGAGI (reference sequence). DNA for the CDR3: TGTGCCAGCAGCTCCTCGACAGGCTCTGGAAACACCATATATTTT. It is translated as CASSSSTGSGNTIYF.

The chain links TRBV7-6 to TRBJ2-7; a weak D match, TRBD1 (5 bases). Trimming stripped 6 bases from V and 10 bases from J, with 19 bases between. This CDR3 is built from 13 residues. Germline-derived CDR1 and CDR2 are SGHVS and FNYEAQ. CDR3 in amino acids: CASRSDADTNQYF. Written as DNA, the CDR3 is TGTGCCAGCAGGTCCGACGCGGACACCAACCAGTACTTC.

The chain carries TRBV6-5 and TRBJ2-5; 8 bases are a match to TRBD2. From germline, CDR1 is MNHEY and CDR2 SVGAGI. V gave up 0 bases and J gave up 7 bases; unmatched junction bases: 10. CDR3 length equals 16 residues. The CDR3 is CASSYSIFGGVWTQYF. CDR3 nucleotides: TGTGCCAGCAGTTACTCGATATTCGGGGGGGTATGGACCCAGTACTTC.